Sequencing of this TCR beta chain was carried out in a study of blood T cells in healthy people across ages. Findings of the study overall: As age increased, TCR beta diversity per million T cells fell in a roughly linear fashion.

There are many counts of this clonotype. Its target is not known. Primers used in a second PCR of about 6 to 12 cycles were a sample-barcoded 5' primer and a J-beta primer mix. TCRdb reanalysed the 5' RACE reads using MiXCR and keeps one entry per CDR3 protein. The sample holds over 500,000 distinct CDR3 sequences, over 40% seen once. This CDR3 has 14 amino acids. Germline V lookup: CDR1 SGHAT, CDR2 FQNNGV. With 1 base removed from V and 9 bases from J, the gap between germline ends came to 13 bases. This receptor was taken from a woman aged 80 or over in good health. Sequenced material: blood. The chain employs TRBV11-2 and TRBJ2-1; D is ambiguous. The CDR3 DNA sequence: TGTGCCAGCAGCTTAGGCGCCGGTTTTGGTGAGCAGTTCTTC. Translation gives CASSLGAGFGEQFF. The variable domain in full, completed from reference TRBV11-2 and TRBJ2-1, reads EAGVAQSPRYKIIEKRQSVAFWCNPISGHATLYWYQQILGQGPKLLIQFQNNGVVDDSQLPKDRFSAERLKGVDSTLKIQPAKLEDSAVYLCASSLGAGFGEQFFGPGTRLTVL.